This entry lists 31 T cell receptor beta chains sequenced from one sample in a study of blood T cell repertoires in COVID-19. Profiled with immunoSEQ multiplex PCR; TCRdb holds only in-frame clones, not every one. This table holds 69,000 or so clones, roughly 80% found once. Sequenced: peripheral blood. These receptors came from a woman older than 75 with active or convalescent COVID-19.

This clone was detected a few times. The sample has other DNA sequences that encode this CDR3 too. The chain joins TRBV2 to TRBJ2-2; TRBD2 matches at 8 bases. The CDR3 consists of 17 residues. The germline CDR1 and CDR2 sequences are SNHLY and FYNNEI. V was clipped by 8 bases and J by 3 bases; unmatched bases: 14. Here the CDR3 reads CASPRAGGGGDTGELFF. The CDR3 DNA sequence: TGTGCCAGCCCCCGGGCCGGGGGGGGAGGGGACACCGGGGAGCTGTTTTTT.

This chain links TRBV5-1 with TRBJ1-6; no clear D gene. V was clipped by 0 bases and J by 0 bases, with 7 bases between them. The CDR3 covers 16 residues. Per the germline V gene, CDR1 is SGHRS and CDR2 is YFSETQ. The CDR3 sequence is CASSLAMSSYNSPLHF. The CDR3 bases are TGCGCCAGCAGCTTGGCTATGAGCTCCTATAATTCACCCCTCCACTTT.

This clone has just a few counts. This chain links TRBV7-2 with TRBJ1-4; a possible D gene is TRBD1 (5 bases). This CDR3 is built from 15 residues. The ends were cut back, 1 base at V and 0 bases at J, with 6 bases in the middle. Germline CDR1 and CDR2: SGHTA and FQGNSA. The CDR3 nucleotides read TGTGCCAGCAGCTTAGGCAGGGCAACTAATGAAAAACTGTTTTTT. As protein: CASSLGRATNEKLFF.

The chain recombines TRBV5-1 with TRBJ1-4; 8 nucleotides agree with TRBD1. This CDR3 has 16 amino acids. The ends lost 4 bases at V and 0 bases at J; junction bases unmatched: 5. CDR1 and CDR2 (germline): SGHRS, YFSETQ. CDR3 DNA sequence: TGCGCCAGCAGCGTAGGGACAGGCCCAACTAATGAAAAACTGTTTTTT. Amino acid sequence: CASSVGTGPTNEKLFF. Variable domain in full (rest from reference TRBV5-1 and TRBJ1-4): KAGVTQTPRYLIKTRGQQVTLSCSPISGHRSVSWYQQTPGQGLQFLFEYFSETQRNKGNFPGRFSGRQFSNSRSEMNVSTLELGDSALYLCASSVGTGPTNEKLFFGSGTQLSVL.

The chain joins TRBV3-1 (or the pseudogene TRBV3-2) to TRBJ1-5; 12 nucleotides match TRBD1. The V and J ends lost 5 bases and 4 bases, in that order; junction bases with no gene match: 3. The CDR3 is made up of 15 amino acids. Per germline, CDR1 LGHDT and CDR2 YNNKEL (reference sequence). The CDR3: CASSWGQGANQPQHF. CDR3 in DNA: TGTGCCAGCAGCTGGGGACAGGGGGCGAATCAGCCCCAGCATTTT.

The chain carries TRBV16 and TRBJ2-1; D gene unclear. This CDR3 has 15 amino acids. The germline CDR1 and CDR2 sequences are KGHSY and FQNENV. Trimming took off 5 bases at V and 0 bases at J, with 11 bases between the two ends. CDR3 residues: CASSFLPSSYNEQFF. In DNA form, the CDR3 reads TGTGCCAGCAGCTTCCTCCCCAGCTCCTACAATGAGCAGTTCTTC. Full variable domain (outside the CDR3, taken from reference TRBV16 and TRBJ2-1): GEEVAQTPKHLVRGEGQKAKLYCAPIKGHSYVFWYQQVLKNEFKFLISFQNENVFDETGMPKERFSAKCLPNSPCSLEIQATKLEDSAVYFCASSFLPSSYNEQFFGPGTRLTVL.

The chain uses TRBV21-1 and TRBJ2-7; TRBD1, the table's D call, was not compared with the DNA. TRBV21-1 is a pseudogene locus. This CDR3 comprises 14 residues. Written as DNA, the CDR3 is TGTGCCAGCAGCAAGGCAGGGTTGGTTTACGAGCAGTACTTC. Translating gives CASSKAGLVYEQYF.

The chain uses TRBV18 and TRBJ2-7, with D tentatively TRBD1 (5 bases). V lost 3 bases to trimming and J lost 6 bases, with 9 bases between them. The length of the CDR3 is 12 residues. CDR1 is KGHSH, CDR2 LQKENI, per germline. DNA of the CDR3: TGTGCCAGCTCACCGGGGCCTTCCGAGCAGTACTTC. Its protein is CASSPGPSEQYF.

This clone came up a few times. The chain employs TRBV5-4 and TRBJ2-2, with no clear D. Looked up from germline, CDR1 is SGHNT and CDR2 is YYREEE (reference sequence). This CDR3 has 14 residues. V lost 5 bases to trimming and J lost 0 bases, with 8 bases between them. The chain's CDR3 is CASSYASNTGELFF. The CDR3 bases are TGTGCCAGCAGTTACGCGTCGAACACCGGGGAGCTGTTTTTT.

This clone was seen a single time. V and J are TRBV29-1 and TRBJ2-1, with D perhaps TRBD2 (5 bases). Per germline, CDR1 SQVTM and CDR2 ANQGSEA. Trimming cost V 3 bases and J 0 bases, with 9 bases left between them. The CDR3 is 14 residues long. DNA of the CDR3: TGCAGCGTTGACCGGGGAACCTCCTACAATGAGCAGTTCTTC. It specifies CSVDRGTSYNEQFF.

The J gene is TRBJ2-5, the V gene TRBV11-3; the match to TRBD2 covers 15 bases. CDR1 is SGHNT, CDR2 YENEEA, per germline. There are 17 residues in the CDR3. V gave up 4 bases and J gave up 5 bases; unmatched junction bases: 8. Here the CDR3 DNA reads TGTGCCAGCAGCTCCGCCAGGACTAGCGGGGGGGCGGAGACCCAGTACTTC. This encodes CASSSARTSGGAETQYF.

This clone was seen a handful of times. CDR3 DNA sequence: TGCAGCGTTGAACAGGGAAACACCGGGGAGCTGTTTTTT. Its protein product is CSVEQGNTGELFF. This rearrangement joins TRBV29-1 to TRBJ2-2; a possible D gene is TRBD1 (5 bases). Germline V gives CDR1 SQVTM, CDR2 ANQGSEA. Trimming pared 2 bases from V and 2 bases from J, leaving 6 bases between. This CDR3 has 13 amino acids.

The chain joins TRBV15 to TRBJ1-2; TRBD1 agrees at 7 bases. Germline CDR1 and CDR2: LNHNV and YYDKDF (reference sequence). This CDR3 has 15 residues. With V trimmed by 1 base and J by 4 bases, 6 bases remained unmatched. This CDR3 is CATSRGGTESYGYTF. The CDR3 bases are TGTGCCACCAGCAGAGGGGGGACAGAGAGCTATGGCTACACCTTC. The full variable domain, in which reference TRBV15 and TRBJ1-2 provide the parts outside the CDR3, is DAMVIQNPRYQVTQFGKPVTLSCSQTLNHNVMYWYQQKSSQAPKLLFHYYDKDFNNEADTPDNFQSRRPNTSFCFLDIRSPGLGDTAMYLCATSRGGTESYGYTFGSGTRLTVV.

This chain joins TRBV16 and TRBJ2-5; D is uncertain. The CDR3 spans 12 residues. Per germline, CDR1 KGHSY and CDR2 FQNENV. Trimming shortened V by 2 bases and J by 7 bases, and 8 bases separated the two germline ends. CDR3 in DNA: TGTGCCAGCAGCCAAGACTTCGGGACCCAGTACTTC. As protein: CASSQDFGTQYF.

Here the CDR3 reads CASSLSARGAQETQYF. CDR3 nucleotides: TGTGCCAGCAGCTTGTCAGCGCGGGGGGCACAAGAGACCCAGTACTTC. The chain carries TRBV5-5 and TRBJ2-5; 8 bases are a match to TRBD2. The J segment lost 2 bases and the V segment lost 1 base, leaving 7 bases of the junction unmatched. This CDR3 contains 16 residues. Per the germline V gene, CDR1 is SGHKS and CDR2 is YYEKEE (reference sequence).

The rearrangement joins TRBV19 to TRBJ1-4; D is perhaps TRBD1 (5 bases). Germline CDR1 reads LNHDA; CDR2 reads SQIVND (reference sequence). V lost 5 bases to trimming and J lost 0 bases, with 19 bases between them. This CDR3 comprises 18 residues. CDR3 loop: CASSAGRSNRATNEKLFF. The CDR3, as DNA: TGTGCCAGTAGTGCGGGACGCTCAAACCGTGCAACTAATGAAAAACTGTTTTTT.

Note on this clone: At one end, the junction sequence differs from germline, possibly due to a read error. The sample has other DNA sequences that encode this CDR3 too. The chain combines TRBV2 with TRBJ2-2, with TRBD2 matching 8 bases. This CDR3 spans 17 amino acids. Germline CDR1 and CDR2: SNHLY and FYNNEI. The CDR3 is CPSPRAGGGGDTGELFF. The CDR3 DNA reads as TGCCCCAGCCCCCGGGCCGGGGGGGGAGGGGACACCGGGGAGCTGTTTTTT.

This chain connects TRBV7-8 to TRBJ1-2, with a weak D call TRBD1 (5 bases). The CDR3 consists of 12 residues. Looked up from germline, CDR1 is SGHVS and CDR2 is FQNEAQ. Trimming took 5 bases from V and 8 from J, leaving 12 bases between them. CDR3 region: CASSLQGRGYTF. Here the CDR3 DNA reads TGTGCCAGCAGCCTGCAGGGCCGAGGCTACACCTTC. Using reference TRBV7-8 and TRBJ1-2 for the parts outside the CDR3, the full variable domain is GAGVSQSPRYKVAKRGQDVALRCDPISGHVSLFWYQQALGQGPEFLTYFQNEAQLDKSGLPSDRFFAERPEGSVSTLKIQRTQQEDSAVYLCASSLQGRGYTFGSGTRLTVV.

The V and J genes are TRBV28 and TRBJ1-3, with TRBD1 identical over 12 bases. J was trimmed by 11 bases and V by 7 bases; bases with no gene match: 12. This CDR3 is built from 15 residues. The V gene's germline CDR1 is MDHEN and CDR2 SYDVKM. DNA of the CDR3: TGTGCCAGCACCCTAATGGGACAGGGGGCGGCGGCCATATATTTT. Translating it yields CASTLMGQGAAAIYF.

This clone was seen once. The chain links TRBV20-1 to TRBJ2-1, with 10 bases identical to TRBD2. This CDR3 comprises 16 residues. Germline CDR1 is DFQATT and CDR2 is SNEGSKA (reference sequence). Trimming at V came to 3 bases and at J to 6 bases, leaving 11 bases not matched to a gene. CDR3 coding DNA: TGCAGTGCTAGTAAGGGTCTTAGCGGGGGGAGCAATGAGCAGTTCTTC. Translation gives CSASKGLSGGSNEQFF.

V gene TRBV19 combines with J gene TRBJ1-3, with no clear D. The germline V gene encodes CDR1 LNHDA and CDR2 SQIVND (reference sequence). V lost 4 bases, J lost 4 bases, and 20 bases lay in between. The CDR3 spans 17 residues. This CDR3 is CASSTGEARVQGNTIYF. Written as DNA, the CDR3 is TGTGCCAGTAGTACCGGGGAGGCCCGAGTACAGGGAAACACCATATATTTT.

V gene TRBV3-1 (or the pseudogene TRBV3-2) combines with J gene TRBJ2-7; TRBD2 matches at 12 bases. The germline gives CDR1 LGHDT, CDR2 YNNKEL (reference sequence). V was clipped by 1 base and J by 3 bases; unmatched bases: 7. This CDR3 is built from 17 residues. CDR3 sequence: CASSQAHGLAGNYEQYF. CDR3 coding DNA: TGTGCCAGCAGCCAAGCCCATGGACTAGCGGGGAACTACGAGCAGTACTTC.

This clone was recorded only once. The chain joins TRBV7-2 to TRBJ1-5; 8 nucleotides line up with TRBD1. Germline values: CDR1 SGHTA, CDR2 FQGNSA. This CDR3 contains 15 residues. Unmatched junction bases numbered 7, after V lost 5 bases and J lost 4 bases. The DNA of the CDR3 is TGTGCCAGCAGCCAAAGCAGGGGGCCTAATCAGCCCCAGCATTTT. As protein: CASSQSRGPNQPQHF.

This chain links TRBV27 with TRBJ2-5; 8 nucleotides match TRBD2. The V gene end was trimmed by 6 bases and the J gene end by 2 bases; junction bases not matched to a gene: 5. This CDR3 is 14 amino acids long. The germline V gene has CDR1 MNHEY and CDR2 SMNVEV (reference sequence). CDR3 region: CASRGSGAQETQYF. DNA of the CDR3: TGTGCCAGCAGAGGTAGCGGGGCTCAAGAGACCCAGTACTTC.

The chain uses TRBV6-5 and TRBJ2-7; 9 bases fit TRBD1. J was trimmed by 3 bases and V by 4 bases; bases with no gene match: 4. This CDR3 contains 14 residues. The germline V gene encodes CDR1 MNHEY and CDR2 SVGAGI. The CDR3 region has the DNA TGTGCCAGCAGTTGGACAGGGGTGAGCTACGAGCAGTACTTC. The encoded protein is CASSWTGVSYEQYF.

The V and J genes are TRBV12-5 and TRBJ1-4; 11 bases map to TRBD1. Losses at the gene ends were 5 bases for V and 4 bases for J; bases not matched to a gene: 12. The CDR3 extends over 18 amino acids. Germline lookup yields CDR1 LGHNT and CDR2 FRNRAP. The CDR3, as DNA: TGTGCTAGTGGTCTCAACCGGGACAGGGGGAGTAGTAATGAAAAACTGTTTTTT. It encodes CASGLNRDRGSSNEKLFF.

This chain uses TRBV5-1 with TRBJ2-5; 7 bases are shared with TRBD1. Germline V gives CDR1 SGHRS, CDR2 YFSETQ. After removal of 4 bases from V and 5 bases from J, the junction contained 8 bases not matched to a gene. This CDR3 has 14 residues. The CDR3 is CASSPGTAVETQYF. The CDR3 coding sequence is TGCGCCAGCAGCCCGGGGACAGCAGTGGAGACCCAGTACTTC.

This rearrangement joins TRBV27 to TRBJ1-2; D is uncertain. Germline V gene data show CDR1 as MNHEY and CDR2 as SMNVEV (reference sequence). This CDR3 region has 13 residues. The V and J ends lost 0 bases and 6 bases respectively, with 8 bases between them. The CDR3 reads CASSLSGVNGYTF. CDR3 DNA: TGTGCCAGCAGTTTATCCGGGGTCAATGGCTACACCTTC.

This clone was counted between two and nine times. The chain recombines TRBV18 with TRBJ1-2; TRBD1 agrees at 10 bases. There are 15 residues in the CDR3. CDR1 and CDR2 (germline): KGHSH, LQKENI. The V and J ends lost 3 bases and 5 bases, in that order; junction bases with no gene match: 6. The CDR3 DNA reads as TGTGCCAGCTCACCGACTAGGACAGGGGGTTATGGCTACACCTTC. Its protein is CASSPTRTGGYGYTF.

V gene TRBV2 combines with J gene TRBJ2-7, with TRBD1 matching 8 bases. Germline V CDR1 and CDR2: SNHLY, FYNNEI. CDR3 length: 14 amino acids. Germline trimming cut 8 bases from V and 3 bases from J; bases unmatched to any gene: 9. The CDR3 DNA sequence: TGTGCCAGCGATGACAGGGGCTTCTTCTACGAGCAGTACTTC. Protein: CASDDRGFFYEQYF.

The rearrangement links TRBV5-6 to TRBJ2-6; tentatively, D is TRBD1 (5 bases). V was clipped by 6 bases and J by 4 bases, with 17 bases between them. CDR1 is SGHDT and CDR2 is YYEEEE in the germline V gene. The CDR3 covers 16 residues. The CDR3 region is CASTEKGVAGANVLTF. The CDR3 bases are TGTGCCAGCACCGAAAAAGGGGTAGCCGGGGCCAACGTCCTGACTTTC.